A single sample is the source of the 6 T cell receptor beta chains below, sequenced in a study of regulatory T cells in long-lasting Graves disease. Regarding time point: persistent/refractory GD, antithyroid drugs over 5 years with positive TRAb. PBMCs provided the RNA from which the TCR library was made. iRepertoire HTBI primers and Arm-PCR of CDR3 regions built TCR beta libraries. TCRdb recomputed calls from the multiplex PCR reads with MiXCR, one row per CDR3 protein. Seen here are a few hundred thousand distinct CDR3 sequences, about a quarter observed once, and the top ten hold around 24%. Material: peripheral blood mononuclear cells (PBMCs), obtained when the disease was refractory, from a patient treated with antithyroid drugs. All receptors derive from a female donor with Graves disease.

This clonotype occurred a few times. The chain recombines TRBV7-9 with TRBJ2-7, with 8 bases lining up with TRBD2. Germline-derived CDR1 and CDR2 are SEHNR and FQNEAQ (reference sequence). The CDR3 runs 15 residues. J was trimmed by 2 bases and V by 4 bases; bases with no gene match: 7. Here the CDR3 reads CASSSRTSRTYEQYF. In nucleotides, the CDR3 is TGTGCCAGCAGCTCCCGGACTAGCCGAACCTACGAGCAGTACTTC.

This clonotype was detected once. The V and J genes are TRBV20-1 and TRBJ2-7, with 10 bases matching TRBD2. This CDR3 has 15 residues. V trimming: 4 bases; J trimming: 7 bases; junction bases outside the gene matches: 13. Per the germline V gene, CDR1 is DFQATT and CDR2 is SNEGSKA (reference sequence). The CDR3: CSATLAGVSLLEQYF. The CDR3 nucleotides read TGCAGTGCTACTCTAGCGGGAGTATCCCTTTTGGAGCAGTACTTC.

Only a few counts were recorded for this clonotype. This sequence joins TRBV20-1 and TRBJ1-5; D is perhaps TRBD1 (6 bases). The CDR3 length is 15 residues. Germline V gives CDR1 DFQATT, CDR2 SNEGSKA (reference sequence). The ends were cut back, 0 bases at V and 4 bases at J, with 13 bases in the middle. CDR3 sequence: CSAREAGARNQPQHF. DNA of the CDR3: TGCAGTGCTAGAGAGGCAGGGGCTAGGAATCAGCCCCAGCATTTT.

The table lists this clonotype with a count of one. The chain couples TRBV20-1 to TRBJ1-5; 8 positions match TRBD1. Germline V lookup: CDR1 DFQATT, CDR2 SNEGSKA (reference sequence). The CDR3 is 17 amino acids. V was clipped by 0 bases and J by 6 bases; unmatched bases: 13. The CDR3 DNA sequence: TGCAGTGCTAGAGATCTGAGGACAGGGCGGCTGATTCAGCCCCAGCATTTT. This encodes CSARDLRTGRLIQPQHF.

This clonotype showed up many times. This chain joins TRBV7-3 and TRBJ1-2, with 7 bases lining up with TRBD1. The V and J ends lost 3 bases and 4 bases, in that order; junction bases with no gene match: 14. CDR3 size: 17 residues. CDR1 SGHTA and CDR2 FQGTGA come from the germline V gene. The CDR3 loop is CASSFHLGQQGFYGYTF. DNA of the CDR3: TGTGCCAGCAGCTTTCATTTGGGACAGCAAGGTTTCTATGGCTACACCTTC.

The rearrangement joins TRBV29-1 to TRBJ2-7; either TRBD1 or TRBD2 may fit D (6 bases each). CDR3 length equals 12 residues. Germline V gene lookup returns CDR1 SQVTM and CDR2 ANQGSEA. The V gene lost 8 bases and the J gene lost 7 bases, with 18 bases spanning the gap. CDR3 in amino acids: CSIGSGAGEQYF. In DNA, the CDR3 is TGCAGCATTGGGTCGGGGGCAGGGGAGCAGTACTTC.